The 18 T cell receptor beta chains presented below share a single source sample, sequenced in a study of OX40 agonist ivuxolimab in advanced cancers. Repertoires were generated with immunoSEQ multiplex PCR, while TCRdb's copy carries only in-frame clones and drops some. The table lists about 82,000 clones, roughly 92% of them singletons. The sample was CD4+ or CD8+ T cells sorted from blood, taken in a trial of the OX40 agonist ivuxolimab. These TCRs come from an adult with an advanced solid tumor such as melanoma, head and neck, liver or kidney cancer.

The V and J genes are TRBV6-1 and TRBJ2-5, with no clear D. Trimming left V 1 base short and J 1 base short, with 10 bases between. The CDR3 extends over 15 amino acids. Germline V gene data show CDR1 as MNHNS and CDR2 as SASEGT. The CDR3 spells CASSEGAGGQETQYF. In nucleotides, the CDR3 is TGTGCCAGCAGTGAAGGTGCAGGCGGCCAAGAGACCCAGTACTTC.

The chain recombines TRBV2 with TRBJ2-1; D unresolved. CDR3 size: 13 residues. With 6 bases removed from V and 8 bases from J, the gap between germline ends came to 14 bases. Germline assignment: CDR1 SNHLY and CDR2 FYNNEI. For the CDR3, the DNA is TGTGCCAGCAGGTGGGCTTTTCGCTATGAGCAGTTCTTC. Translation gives CASRWAFRYEQFF.

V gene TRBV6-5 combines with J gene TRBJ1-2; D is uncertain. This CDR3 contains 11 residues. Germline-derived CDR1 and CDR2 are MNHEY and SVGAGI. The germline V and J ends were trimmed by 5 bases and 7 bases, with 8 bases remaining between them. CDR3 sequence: CASSQRSGYTF. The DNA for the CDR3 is TGTGCCAGCAGTCAAAGGAGTGGCTACACCTTC.

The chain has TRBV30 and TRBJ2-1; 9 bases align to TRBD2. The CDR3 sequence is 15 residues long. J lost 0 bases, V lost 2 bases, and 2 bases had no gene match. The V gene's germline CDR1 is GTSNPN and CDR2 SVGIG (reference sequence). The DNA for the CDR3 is TGTGCCTGGAGTCGCGGGAGGGCCTCCTACAATGAGCAGTTCTTC. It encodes CAWSRGRASYNEQFF.

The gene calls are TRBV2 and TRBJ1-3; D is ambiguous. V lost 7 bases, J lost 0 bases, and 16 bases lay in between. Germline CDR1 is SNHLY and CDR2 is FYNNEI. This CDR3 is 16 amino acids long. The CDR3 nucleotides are TGTGCCAGCACAGCCGGAGAGAGTGTCTCTGGAAACACCATATATTTT. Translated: CASTAGESVSGNTIYF.

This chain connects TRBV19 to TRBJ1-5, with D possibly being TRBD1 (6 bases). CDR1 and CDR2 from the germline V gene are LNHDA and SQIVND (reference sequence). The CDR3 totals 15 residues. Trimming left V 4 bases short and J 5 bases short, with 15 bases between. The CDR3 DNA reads TGTGCCAGTAGTAAGGGCAGGGGCGGTGATCAGCCCCAGCATTTT. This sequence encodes CASSKGRGGDQPQHF.

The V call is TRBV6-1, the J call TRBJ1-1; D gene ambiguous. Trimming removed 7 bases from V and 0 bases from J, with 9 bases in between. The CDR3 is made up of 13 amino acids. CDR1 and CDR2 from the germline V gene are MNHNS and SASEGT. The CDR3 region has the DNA TGTGCCAGCATTTCGGGAGTGAACACTGAAGCTTTCTTT. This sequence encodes CASISGVNTEAFF.

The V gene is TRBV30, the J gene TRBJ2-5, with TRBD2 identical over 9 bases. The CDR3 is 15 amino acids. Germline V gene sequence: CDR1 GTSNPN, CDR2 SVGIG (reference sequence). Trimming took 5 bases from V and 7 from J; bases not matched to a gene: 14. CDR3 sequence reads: CAWGALAGLRGTQYF. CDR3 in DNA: TGTGCCTGGGGGGCCCTAGCGGGGCTTCGGGGGACCCAGTACTTC.

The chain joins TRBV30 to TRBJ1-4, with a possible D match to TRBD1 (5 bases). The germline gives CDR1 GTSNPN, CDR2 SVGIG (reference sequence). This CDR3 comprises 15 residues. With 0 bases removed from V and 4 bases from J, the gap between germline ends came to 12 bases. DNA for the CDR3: TGTGCCTGGAGTGTACCAGGGACGTATAATGAAAAACTGTTTTTT. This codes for CAWSVPGTYNEKLFF. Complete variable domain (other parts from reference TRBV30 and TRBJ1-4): SQTIHQWPATLVQPVGSPLSLECTVEGTSNPNLYWYRQAAGRGLQLLFYSVGIGQISSEVPQNLSASRPQDRQFILSSKKLLLSDSGFYLCAWSVPGTYNEKLFFGSGTQLSVL.

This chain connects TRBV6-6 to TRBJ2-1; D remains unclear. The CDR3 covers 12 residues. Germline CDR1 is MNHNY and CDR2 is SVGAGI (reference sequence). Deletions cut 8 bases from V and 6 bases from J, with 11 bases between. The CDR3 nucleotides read TGTGCCAGCTCCATCGTGGGCAATGAGCAGTTCTTC. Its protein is CASSIVGNEQFF.

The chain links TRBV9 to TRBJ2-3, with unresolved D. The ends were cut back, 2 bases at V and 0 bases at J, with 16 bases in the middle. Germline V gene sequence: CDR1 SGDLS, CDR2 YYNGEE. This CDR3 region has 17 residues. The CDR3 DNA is TGTGCCAGCAGCGTTGGGCTAGGACCCCCTAGCACAGATACGCAGTATTTT. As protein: CASSVGLGPPSTDTQYF.

The CDR3 bases are TGTGCCAGCAGTGAAGAGATCACGGTGTCAGCCTTACGAGTGCAGTACTTC. Translating it yields CASSEEITVSALRVQYF. The genes are TRBV6-1 and TRBJ2-7; no reliable D call. CDR3 size: 17 residues. The V end lost 1 base, the J end lost 9 bases, and 25 bases lay between the germline ends. CDR1 is MNHNS and CDR2 is SASEGT in the germline V gene.

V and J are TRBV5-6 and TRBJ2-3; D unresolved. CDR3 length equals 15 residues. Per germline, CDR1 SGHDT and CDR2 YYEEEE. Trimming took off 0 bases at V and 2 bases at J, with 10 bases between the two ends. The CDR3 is CASSLVHTFTDTQYF. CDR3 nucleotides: TGTGCCAGCAGCTTGGTTCACACCTTCACAGATACGCAGTATTTT.

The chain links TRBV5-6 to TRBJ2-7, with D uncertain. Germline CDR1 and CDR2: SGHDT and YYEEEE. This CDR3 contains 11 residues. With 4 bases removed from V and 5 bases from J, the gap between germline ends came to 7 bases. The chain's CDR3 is CASSANDEQYF. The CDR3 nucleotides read TGTGCCAGCAGCGCAAACGACGAGCAGTACTTC.

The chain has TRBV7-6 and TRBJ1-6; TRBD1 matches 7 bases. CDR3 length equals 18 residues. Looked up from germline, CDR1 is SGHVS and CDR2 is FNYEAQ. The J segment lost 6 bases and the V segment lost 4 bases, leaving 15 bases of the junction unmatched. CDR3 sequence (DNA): TGTGCCAGCAGCTCACTCCCAGGGGGGGCGGGTGGTAATTCACCCCTCCACTTT. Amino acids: CASSSLPGGAGGNSPLHF.

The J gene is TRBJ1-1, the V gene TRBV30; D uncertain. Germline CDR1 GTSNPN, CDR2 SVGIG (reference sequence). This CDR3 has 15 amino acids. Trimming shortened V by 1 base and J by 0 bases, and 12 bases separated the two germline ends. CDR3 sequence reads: CAWSGPTWMNTEAFF. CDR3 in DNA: TGTGCCTGGAGTGGACCTACATGGATGAACACTGAAGCTTTCTTT.

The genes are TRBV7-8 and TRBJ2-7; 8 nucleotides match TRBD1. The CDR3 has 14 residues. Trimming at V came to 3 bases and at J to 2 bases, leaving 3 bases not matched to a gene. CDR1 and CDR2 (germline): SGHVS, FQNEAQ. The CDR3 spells CASSLGQAPYEQYF. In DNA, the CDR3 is TGTGCCAGCAGCTTGGGACAGGCTCCCTACGAGCAGTACTTC.

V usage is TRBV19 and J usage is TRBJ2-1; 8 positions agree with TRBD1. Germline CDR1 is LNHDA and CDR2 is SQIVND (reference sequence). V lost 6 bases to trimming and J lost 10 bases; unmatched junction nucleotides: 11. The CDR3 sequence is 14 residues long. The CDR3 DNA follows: TGTGCCAGTAGGCACGGGACAGGAGGACGAGAGCAGTTCTTC. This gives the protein CASRHGTGGREQFF.